This T cell receptor (beta chain) was documented in a study of tumor-infiltrating lymphocytes in primary liver carcinoma. Findings and caveats of the study: Significantly greater top-250-clone fractions characterized tumors relative to blood (p = 0.039). Compared with tumor region pairs, tumor-adjacent and tumor-blood pairs overlapped less.

The researchers produced TCR beta cDNA from approximately 0.45 ug total RNA with a constant-region primer. Generation of the TCR beta libraries relied on three nested multiplex PCR rounds using slightly modified ARM-PCR. Two initial PCR rounds of around 10 cycles each paired TRBV1-TRBV30 forward primers with a C-beta reverse primer. One entry per CDR3 protein results from TCRdb running MiXCR on the multiplex PCR reads. In the table there are 120,000 or so distinct CDR3 sequences, around two thirds of which are singletons. Scientists recovered RNA and DNA together from around 18-30 mg of unsorted bulk tissue. Tumor samples each held over 80% viable tumor cells. As for this clonotype: Antigen specificity is unknown. The conserved closing phenylalanine or tryptophan is absent in this CDR3, likely reflecting a read error.

The CDR3 has 18 residues. Germline lookup yields CDR1 SGHAT and CDR2 FQNNGV. Between the trimmed V and J ends, which lost 5 bases and 8 bases, there was a span of 28 bases. This chain links TRBV11-2 with TRBJ2-1, with D possibly called TRBD1 or TRBD2 (6 bases each). Input material: liver tumor tissue from sampling region 1. Subset noted: tumor region T1, superior pole. The clonotype originates from a woman aged 60 to 75 with primary liver carcinoma and hepatitis B virus infection. CDR3 nucleotide sequence: TGTGCCAGCAGCGAGGGGCTCGCAGGGGACTGTATGGCCGATGAGCAGTTCCTC. It specifies CASSEGLAGDCMADEQFL.